One and the same sample provided the 17 T cell receptor beta chains below, sequenced in a study of blood T cell repertoires in COVID-19 (dated by TCRdb to about 2020). To prepare the library, the immunoSEQ multiplex PCR assay was applied. TCRdb took this table from immuneACCESS and kept in-frame rearrangements with V and J called. Such tables lack part of the clones; where checked against another copy, unresolved V genes explain under half of the gap, and the rest is unexplained. The sample table holds roughly 280,000 clones, of which approximately 89% were seen once. The ten biggest clones cover around 8.8% of the sample. The specimen sequenced was peripheral blood. All receptors come from a man aged 40-55 years with active or convalescent COVID-19.

The rearrangement joins TRBV27 to TRBJ1-5, with D perhaps matching TRBD1 (5 bases). From germline, CDR1 is MNHEY and CDR2 SMNVEV (reference sequence). V shed 5 bases and J shed 4 bases, with 15 bases lying between them. The CDR3 is made up of 15 amino acids. CDR3 nucleotide sequence: TGTGCCAGCAGTCTAGGGACCGCGGGGAATCAGCCCCAGCATTTT. It yields the protein CASSLGTAGNQPQHF.

The rearrangement uses TRBV9 and TRBJ2-1; 10 bases are shared with TRBD2. In germline, CDR1 is SGDLS, CDR2 YYNGEE. Trimming took 5 bases from V and 5 from J; bases not matched to a gene: 7. This CDR3 has 15 amino acids. CDR3 residues: CASSKGLAVDNEQFF. CDR3 DNA: TGTGCCAGCAGTAAAGGACTAGCGGTTGACAATGAGCAGTTCTTC. The variable domain in full, completed from reference TRBV9 and TRBJ2-1, reads DSGVTQTPKHLITATGQRVTLRCSPRSGDLSVYWYQQSLDQGLQFLIQYYNGEERAKGNILERFSAQQFPDLHSELNLSSLELGDSALYFCASSKGLAVDNEQFFGPGTRLTVL.

This clone has a handful of counts. At the DNA level, this CDR3 is encoded by other sequences in the same sample as well. This sequence joins TRBV13 and TRBJ1-2, with TRBD1 matching 7 bases. CDR1 is PRHDT, CDR2 FYEKMQ, per germline (reference sequence). CDR3 length: 15 amino acids. V lost 3 bases, J lost 6 bases, and 10 bases stayed unmatched. CDR3 residues: CASSFNRGERDGYTF. CDR3 coding DNA: TGTGCCAGCAGCTTCAACAGGGGAGAGCGTGATGGCTACACCTTC.

The gene calls are TRBV9 and TRBJ1-3; 8 bases match TRBD1. Germline V gene data show CDR1 as SGDLS and CDR2 as YYNGEE. Trimming cost V 4 bases and J 4 bases; bases outside gene matches: 7. The CDR3 totals 15 residues. The CDR3 DNA is TGTGCCAGCAGCACAACAGGGGGGCAAGGAAACACCATATATTTT. This sequence encodes CASSTTGGQGNTIYF.

The V call is TRBV2, the J call TRBJ1-5; D is ambiguous. The ends were cut back, 6 bases at V and 7 bases at J, with 13 bases in the middle. The germline CDR1 and CDR2 sequences are SNHLY and FYNNEI. There are 13 residues in the CDR3. CDR3 protein: CASRTAGRQPQHF. CDR3 nucleotide sequence: TGTGCCAGCAGGACGGCAGGTCGGCAGCCCCAGCATTTT.

The chain carries TRBV5-6 and TRBJ1-2, with 7 bases that match TRBD1. CDR1 is SGHDT and CDR2 is YYEEEE in the germline V gene. The CDR3 is 15 residues long. The ends lost 4 bases at V and 3 bases at J; junction bases unmatched: 9. CDR3 DNA sequence: TGTGCCAGCAGCCTACTAGACAGGGAAGACTATGGCTACACCTTC. Residues: CASSLLDREDYGYTF.

The genes are TRBV19 and TRBJ2-1; 12 bases line up with TRBD1. The CDR3 is 13 residues long. V lost 8 bases to trimming and J lost 5 bases; unmatched junction nucleotides: 1. The germline V gene has CDR1 LNHDA and CDR2 SQIVND (reference sequence). CDR3: CASGTGGNNEQFF. The DNA of the CDR3 is TGTGCCAGTGGGACAGGGGGCAACAATGAGCAGTTCTTC.

The J gene is TRBJ2-1, the V gene TRBV2, with TRBD2 identical over 12 bases. V shed 1 base and J 0 bases; nucleotides not matched to a gene: 7. The CDR3 runs to 19 residues. Germline lookup yields CDR1 SNHLY and CDR2 FYNNEI. CDR3 sequence: CASSEVRTSGVGSYNEQFF. In DNA form, the CDR3 reads TGTGCCAGCAGTGAAGTTCGGACTAGCGGGGTGGGCTCCTACAATGAGCAGTTCTTC.

The J gene is TRBJ2-5, the V gene TRBV19; 7 positions match TRBD2. The germline V gene has CDR1 LNHDA and CDR2 SQIVND (reference sequence). The CDR3 spans 14 residues. V was clipped by 5 bases and J by 11 bases; unmatched bases: 14. The CDR3 nucleotides read TGTGCCAGTAGTGTTGGACTAGTTAGAGAACCTCAGTACTTC. As protein: CASSVGLVREPQYF.

This chain joins TRBV24-1 and TRBJ1-3, with TRBD1 as a possible D gene (6 bases). V lost 4 bases and J 2 bases, leaving 11 bases between the germline ends. There are 15 residues in the CDR3. The germline gives CDR1 KGHDR, CDR2 SFDVKD. CDR3 DNA: TGTGCCACCAGTGACTCACAGGGCCCTGGAAACACCATATATTTT. This sequence encodes CATSDSQGPGNTIYF.

This clone occurred a few times. The rearrangement links TRBV6-2 or TRBV6-3 to TRBJ1-5; D possibly corresponds to TRBD1 (6 bases). This CDR3 has 16 residues. Germline lookup yields CDR1 MNHEY and CDR2 SVGEGT. V lost 4 bases, J lost 3 bases, and 16 bases lay in between. The CDR3 DNA follows: TGTGCCAGCAGTTCAATCCGGACAGCCGTCAATCAGCCCCAGCATTTT. The encoded protein is CASSSIRTAVNQPQHF.

The chain joins TRBV5-4 to TRBJ2-2; 7 nucleotides align to TRBD1. The ends lost 6 bases at V and 5 bases at J; junction bases unmatched: 10. Germline loops: CDR1 SGHNT, CDR2 YYREEE (reference sequence). This CDR3 has 15 residues. The CDR3 DNA reads TGTGCCAGCACCCAAAATCAGGGGGTGACCGGGGAGCTGTTTTTT. Translating gives CASTQNQGVTGELFF.

The rearrangement uses TRBV6-5 and TRBJ1-1, with D possibly matching TRBD1 (5 bases). Trimming removed 0 bases at V and 8 bases at J, with 16 bases between. This CDR3 spans 15 amino acids. Germline assignment: CDR1 MNHEY and CDR2 SVGAGI. In nucleotides, the CDR3 is TGTGCCAGCAGTTACTCGATGGGGGGGGGATCAGAAGCTTTCTTT. This codes for CASSYSMGGGSEAFF.

This clone was counted once. The chain uses TRBV6-5 and TRBJ1-1; D call uncertain. The CDR3 contains 11 residues. The V gene lost 10 bases and the J gene lost 4 bases, with 10 bases spanning the gap. CDR1 is MNHEY and CDR2 is SVGAGI in the germline V gene. Here the CDR3 DNA reads TGTGCCACCATAACACCCACTGAAGCTTTCTTT. Its translation: CATITPTEAFF.

The chain is built from TRBV2 and TRBJ1-6; tentative D call: TRBD1 (6 bases). There are 16 residues in the CDR3. Trimming cost V 6 bases and J 8 bases, with 20 bases left between them. Looked up from germline, CDR1 is SNHLY and CDR2 is FYNNEI. The CDR3 is CASRTGFALLYSPLHF. The CDR3 bases are TGTGCCAGCAGAACAGGGTTCGCCCTACTGTATTCACCCCTCCACTTT.

The rearrangement uses TRBV29-1 and TRBJ1-2; a possible D gene is TRBD1 (5 bases). CDR3 size: 12 residues. Germline V gene data show CDR1 as SQVTM and CDR2 as ANQGSEA. V lost 7 bases and J 6 bases, leaving 15 bases between the germline ends. CDR3 loop: CSAGGAADGYTF. The CDR3 bases are TGCAGCGCCGGTGGGGCTGCTGATGGCTACACCTTC.

This chain uses TRBV6-5 with TRBJ1-3; D might be TRBD1 (6 bases). The CDR3 is made up of 14 amino acids. Trimming stripped 7 bases from V and 0 bases from J, with 10 bases between. Per the germline V gene, CDR1 is MNHEY and CDR2 is SVGAGI. The CDR3 reads CASKGDYSGNTIYF. The CDR3 bases are TGTGCCAGCAAGGGGGATTACTCTGGAAACACCATATATTTT.